A single sample gave rise to the 11 T cell receptor beta chains below, sequenced in a study of CD8+ T cells in alopecia areata. Reverse transcription of extracted RNA yielded cDNA, which provided the sequencing template. Produced via immunoSEQ multiplex PCR; TCRdb's table is partial and in-frame only. Of about 15,000 clones in the sample, 60% were seen once. Researchers took lesional scalp punch biopsies and peripheral blood from people who were alopecia areata patients. Source material: skin. The receptors come from a human donor with alopecia areata.

The chain's CDR3 is CASSASGNPLEQYF. The CDR3 DNA reads TGTGCCAGCAGCGCATCAGGTAACCCCCTAGAGCAGTACTTC. The gene calls are TRBV9 and TRBJ2-7, with no clear D. The CDR3 contains 14 residues. Germline CDR1 and CDR2: SGDLS and YYNGEE. Between the trimmed V and J ends, which lost 3 bases and 7 bases, there was a span of 17 bases.

This chain joins TRBV9 and TRBJ2-3; tentatively, D is TRBD2 (5 bases). The CDR3 is 13 amino acids. Per the germline V gene, CDR1 is SGDLS and CDR2 is YYNGEE. Trimming pared 3 bases from V and 4 bases from J, leaving 9 bases between. The CDR3: CASSGTEADTQYF. CDR3 sequence (DNA): TGTGCCAGCAGCGGAACGGAGGCAGATACGCAGTATTTT.

The chain has TRBV28 and TRBJ1-5; D is ambiguous. The germline V and J ends were trimmed by 6 bases and 7 bases, with 10 bases remaining between them. The CDR3 runs 12 residues. Germline CDR1 MDHEN, CDR2 SYDVKM. DNA of the CDR3: TGTGCCAGCAGCCCAAGTTGGCAGCCCCAGCATTTT. It yields the protein CASSPSWQPQHF.

This clone appeared a few times. The chain is built from TRBV23-1 and TRBJ1-5; TRBD1 matches 9 bases. TRBV23-1 is given ORF status, its function remaining uncertain. V lost 6 bases and J lost 6; bases outside the gene matches: 3. The CDR3 is made up of 13 amino acids. DNA for the CDR3: TGCGCCAGCAGGACAGGGGGGACTCAGCCCCAGCATTTT. Protein sequence: CASRTGGTQPQHF.

V usage is TRBV28 and J usage is TRBJ2-7; 12 bases are a match to TRBD1. The trim removed 6 bases at V and 4 bases at J, leaving 10 bases unmatched. In germline, CDR1 is MDHEN, CDR2 SYDVKM. This CDR3 has 16 residues. In nucleotides, the CDR3 is TGTGCCAGCAGAGGTTTCGTGGGACAGGGGGCTTACGAGCAGTACTTC. Translated, it gives CASRGFVGQGAYEQYF.

The chain links TRBV18 to TRBJ2-5, with 7 bases fitting TRBD1. The V and J ends lost 3 bases and 1 base, in that order; junction bases with no gene match: 8. Germline V gene lookup returns CDR1 KGHSH and CDR2 LQKENI. This CDR3 has 16 amino acids. The CDR3 spells CASSPPGTVLQETQYF. The CDR3 DNA reads TGTGCCAGCTCACCCCCCGGGACAGTACTCCAAGAGACCCAGTACTTC.

In its sample, this clone ranks as medium-sized. The rearrangement uses TRBV7-8 and TRBJ2-5; 12 nucleotides align to TRBD2. Germline V gene data show CDR1 as SGHVS and CDR2 as FQNEAQ. The length of the CDR3 is 16 residues. V shed 4 bases, J shed 4 bases, and the junction held 7 bases outside the gene matches. CDR3 protein: CASSYDGLAGLETQYF. CDR3 DNA sequence: TGTGCCAGCAGCTATGACGGACTAGCGGGACTAGAGACCCAGTACTTC.

This chain uses TRBV23-1 with TRBJ2-1; D perhaps matches TRBD1 (6 bases). Being an ORF, TRBV23-1 has a function that is uncertain. V lost 2 bases and J lost 0, with 11 bases in between. This CDR3 contains 16 residues. CDR3 region: CASSQQGQGSYNEQFF. The CDR3 nucleotides read TGCGCCAGCAGTCAACAGGGGCAAGGCTCCTACAATGAGCAGTTCTTC.

This clone was seen once. The rearrangement uses TRBV27 and TRBJ2-7; weak D call: TRBD1 (5 bases). Germline V gene data show CDR1 as MNHEY and CDR2 as SMNVEV (reference sequence). Trimming took off 3 bases at V and 4 bases at J, with 19 bases between the two ends. This CDR3 region has 16 residues. This CDR3 is CASSLGRALGPYEQYF. The CDR3, as DNA: TGTGCCAGCAGTTTGGGTCGCGCCTTGGGGCCTTACGAGCAGTACTTC.

This clone came up a few times. The chain has TRBV7-9 and TRBJ1-4; D unresolved. Deletions cut 1 base from V and 8 bases from J, with 11 bases between. Germline V CDR1 and CDR2: SEHNR, FQNEAQ (reference sequence). The CDR3 length is 14 residues. In DNA form, the CDR3 reads TGTGCCAGCAGCTTAGTCCCCGGACCCGAAAAACTGTTTTTT. Protein sequence: CASSLVPGPEKLFF. Variable domain in full (rest from reference TRBV7-9 and TRBJ1-4): DTGVSQNPRHKITKRGQNVTFRCDPISEHNRLYWYRQTLGQGPEFLTYFQNEAQLEKSRLLSDRFSAERPKGSFSTLEIQRTEQGDSAMYLCASSLVPGPEKLFFGSGTQLSVL.

V usage is TRBV5-4 and J usage is TRBJ2-5, with D possibly being TRBD1 (5 bases). CDR1 and CDR2 from the germline V gene are SGHNT and YYREEE (reference sequence). This CDR3 comprises 13 residues. The V and J ends lost 4 bases and 4 bases respectively, with 11 bases between them. CDR3 region: CASSPTQGETQYF. Written as DNA, the CDR3 is TGTGCCAGCAGCCCGACCCAGGGAGAGACCCAGTACTTC.